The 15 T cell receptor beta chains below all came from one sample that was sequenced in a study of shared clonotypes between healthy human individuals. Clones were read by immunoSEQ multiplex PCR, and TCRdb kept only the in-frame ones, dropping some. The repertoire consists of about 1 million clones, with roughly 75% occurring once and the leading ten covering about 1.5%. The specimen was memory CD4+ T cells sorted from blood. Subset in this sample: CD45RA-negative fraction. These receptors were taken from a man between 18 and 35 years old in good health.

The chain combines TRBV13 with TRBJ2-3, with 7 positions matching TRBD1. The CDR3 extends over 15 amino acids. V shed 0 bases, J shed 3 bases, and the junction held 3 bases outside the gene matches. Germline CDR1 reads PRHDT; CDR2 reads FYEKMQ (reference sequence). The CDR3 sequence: CASSLGQGTTDTQYF. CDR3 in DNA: TGTGCCAGCAGCTTAGGACAGGGGACGACAGATACGCAGTATTTT.

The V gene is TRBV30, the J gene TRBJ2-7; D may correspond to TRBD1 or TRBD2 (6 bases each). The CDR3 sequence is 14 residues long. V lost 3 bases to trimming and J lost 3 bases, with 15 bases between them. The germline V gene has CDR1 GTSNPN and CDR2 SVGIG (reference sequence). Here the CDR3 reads CAWRRPGALYEQYF. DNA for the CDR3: TGTGCCTGGAGGAGGCCGGGGGCACTCTACGAGCAGTACTTC.

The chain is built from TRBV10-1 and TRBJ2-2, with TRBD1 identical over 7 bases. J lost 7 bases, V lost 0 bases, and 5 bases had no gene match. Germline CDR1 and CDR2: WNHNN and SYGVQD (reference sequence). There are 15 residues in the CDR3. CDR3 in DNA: TGCGCCAGCAGTGAGTCGAGACAGGGAGTCGGGGAGCTGTTTTTT. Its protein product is CASSESRQGVGELFF.

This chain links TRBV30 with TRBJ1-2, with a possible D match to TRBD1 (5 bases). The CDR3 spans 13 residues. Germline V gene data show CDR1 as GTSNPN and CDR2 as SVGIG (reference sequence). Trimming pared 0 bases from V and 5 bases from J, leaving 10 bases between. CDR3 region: CAWSVGQRYGYTF. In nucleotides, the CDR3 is TGTGCCTGGAGTGTGGGGCAGAGATATGGCTACACCTTC.

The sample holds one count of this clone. The CDR3: CASSPRLAGVSHEQYF. The CDR3 bases are TGTGCCAGCAGCCCTCGACTAGCGGGAGTATCCCACGAGCAGTACTTC. V usage is TRBV7-2 and J usage is TRBJ2-7; 12 positions agree with TRBD2. The CDR3 covers 16 residues. V gave up 5 bases and J gave up 5 bases; unmatched junction bases: 10. Germline V lookup: CDR1 SGHTA, CDR2 FQGNSA.

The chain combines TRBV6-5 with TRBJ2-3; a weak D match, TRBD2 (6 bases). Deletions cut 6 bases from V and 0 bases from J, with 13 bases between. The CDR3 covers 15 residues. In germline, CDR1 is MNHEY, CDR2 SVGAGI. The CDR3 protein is CASSGLALSTDTQYF. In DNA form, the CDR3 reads TGTGCCAGCAGCGGCCTAGCGCTGAGCACAGATACGCAGTATTTT.

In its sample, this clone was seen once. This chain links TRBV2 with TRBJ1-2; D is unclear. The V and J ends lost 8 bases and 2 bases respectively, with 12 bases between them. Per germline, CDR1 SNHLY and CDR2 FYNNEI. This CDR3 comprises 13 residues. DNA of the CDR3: TGTGCCAGCGCGGCAGTTAAAAACTATGGCTACACCTTC. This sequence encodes CASAAVKNYGYTF.

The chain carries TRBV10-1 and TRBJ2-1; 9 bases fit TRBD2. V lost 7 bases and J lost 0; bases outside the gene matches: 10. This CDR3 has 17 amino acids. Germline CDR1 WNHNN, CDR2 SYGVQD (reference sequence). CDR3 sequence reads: CASINRREGPSYNEQFF. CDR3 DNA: TGCGCCAGCATCAACCGGCGGGAGGGCCCCTCCTACAATGAGCAGTTCTTC.

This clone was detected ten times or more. This chain's CDR3 is CATSIHPTGGAGGYTF. CDR3 nucleotide sequence: TGTGCCACCAGCATCCACCCGACGGGGGGCGCGGGTGGCTACACCTTC. The chain is built from TRBV15 and TRBJ1-2, with D tentatively TRBD1 (6 bases). Per germline, CDR1 LNHNV and CDR2 YYDKDF (reference sequence). With 4 bases removed from V and 7 bases from J, the gap between germline ends came to 22 bases. This CDR3 is 16 amino acids long. Full variable domain (outside the CDR3, taken from reference TRBV15 and TRBJ1-2): DAMVIQNPRYQVTQFGKPVTLSCSQTLNHNVMYWYQQKSSQAPKLLFHYYDKDFNNEADTPDNFQSRRPNTSFCFLDIRSPGLGDTAMYLCATSIHPTGGAGGYTFGSGTRLTVV.

The CDR3 spells CATSRDQGGNTIYF. The CDR3 DNA reads TGTGCCACCAGCAGAGATCAGGGGGGAAACACCATATATTTT. The rearrangement joins TRBV15 to TRBJ1-3; D is possibly TRBD1 (6 bases). Trimming took 0 bases from V and 4 from J, leaving 7 bases between them. The CDR3 covers 14 residues. Germline assignment: CDR1 LNHNV and CDR2 YYDKDF (reference sequence). Filled out from reference TRBV15 and TRBJ1-3, the complete variable domain reads DAMVIQNPRYQVTQFGKPVTLSCSQTLNHNVMYWYQQKSSQAPKLLFHYYDKDFNNEADTPDNFQSRRPNTSFCFLDIRSPGLGDTAMYLCATSRDQGGNTIYFGEGSWLTVV.

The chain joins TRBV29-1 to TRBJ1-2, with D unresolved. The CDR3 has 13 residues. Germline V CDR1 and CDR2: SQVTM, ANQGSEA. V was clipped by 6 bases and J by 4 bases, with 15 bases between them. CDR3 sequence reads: CSVERVLGYGYTF. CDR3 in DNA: TGCAGCGTGGAACGGGTCTTGGGCTATGGCTACACCTTC. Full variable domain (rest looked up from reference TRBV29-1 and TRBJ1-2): SAVISQKPSRDICQRGTSLTIQCQVDSQVTMMFWYRQQPGQSLTLIATANQGSEATYESGFVIDKFPISRPNLTFSTLTVSNMSPEDSSIYLCSVERVLGYGYTFGSGTRLTVV.

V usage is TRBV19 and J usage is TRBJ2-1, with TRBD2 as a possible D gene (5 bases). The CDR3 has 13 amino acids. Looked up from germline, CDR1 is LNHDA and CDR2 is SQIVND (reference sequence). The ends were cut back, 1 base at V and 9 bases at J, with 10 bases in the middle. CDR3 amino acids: CASSIGISGEQFF. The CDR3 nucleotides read TGTGCCAGTAGTATAGGTATCAGCGGTGAGCAGTTCTTC.

The CDR3 is CASSPQGRVTGELFF. CDR3 DNA: TGTGCCAGCAGCCCCCAGGGTAGGGTTACCGGGGAGCTGTTTTTT. V gene TRBV5-4 combines with J gene TRBJ2-2, with a possible D match to TRBD1 (5 bases). Trimming left V 4 bases short and J 5 bases short, with 15 bases between. CDR3 size: 15 residues. Germline CDR1 is SGHNT and CDR2 is YYREEE (reference sequence).

The CDR3 sequence is CASSPTGSGNTIYF. The CDR3 bases are TGTGCCAGTAGTCCTACAGGGTCTGGAAACACCATATATTTT. The chain employs TRBV19 and TRBJ1-3, with D possibly matching TRBD1 (6 bases). CDR3 length equals 14 residues. Germline V CDR1 and CDR2: LNHDA, SQIVND (reference sequence). V lost 5 bases and J 1 base, leaving 9 bases between the germline ends.

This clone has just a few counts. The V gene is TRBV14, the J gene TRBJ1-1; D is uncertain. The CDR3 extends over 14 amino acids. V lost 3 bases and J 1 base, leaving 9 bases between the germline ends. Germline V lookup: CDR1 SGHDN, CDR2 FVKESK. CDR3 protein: CASSQGMGNTEAFF. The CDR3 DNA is TGTGCCAGCAGCCAGGGGATGGGGAACACTGAAGCTTTCTTT.